This TCR beta chain derives from a study of response to subunit inactivated influenza vaccine. With respect to this clonotype: Its antigen is undetermined.

Whole-study results and caveats: Authors suggested few new T cells are recruited by each seasonal influenza vaccination.

In TCRdb, the RT-PCR reads were re-called with MiXCR into one record per CDR3 protein. The table includes 590,000 or so distinct CDR3 sequences, approximately 14% detected once. Trimming took 0 bases from V and 4 from J, leaving 10 bases between them. Germline V lookup: CDR1 SGDLS, CDR2 YYNGEE. The CDR3 has 15 amino acids. This receptor was taken from a man in his fifties who received an inactivated influenza vaccine. The sequences come from PBMCs from blood, collected around 14 days before vaccination. The genes are TRBV9 and TRBJ2-2; the D call may be TRBD1 or TRBD2 (6 bases each). The CDR3 is CASSVDGGRTGELFF. DNA of the CDR3: TGTGCCAGCAGCGTAGATGGGGGGCGCACCGGGGAGCTGTTTTTT.